A single TCR beta chain is shown here with its context. Germline loops: CDR1 SGHNT, CDR2 YYREEE (reference sequence). The V end lost 4 bases, the J end lost 8 bases, and 12 bases lay between the germline ends. The CDR3 totals 12 residues. The sample belongs to a study of T cell changes during pregnancy in multiple sclerosis. Data came from immunoSEQ multiplex PCR; TCRdb stores just in-frame clones and leaves some out. The sample lists roughly 69,000 clones; around 90% were seen once. The chain employs TRBV5-4 and TRBJ1-2, with D perhaps TRBD1 (6 bases). The specimen comprised peripheral blood, sampled in the third trimester of pregnancy. This TCR was recovered from a female donor with multiple sclerosis, enrolled in a pregnancy study. CDR3 in DNA: TGTGCCAGCAGCCTAAACAGGGACGGCTACACCTTC. It codes for CASSLNRDGYTF.